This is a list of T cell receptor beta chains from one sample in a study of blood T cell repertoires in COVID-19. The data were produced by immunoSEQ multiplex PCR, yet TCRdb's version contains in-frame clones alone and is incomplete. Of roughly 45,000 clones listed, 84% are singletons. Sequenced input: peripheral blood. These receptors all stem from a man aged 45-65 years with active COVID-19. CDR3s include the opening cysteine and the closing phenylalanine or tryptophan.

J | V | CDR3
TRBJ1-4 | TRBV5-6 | CASGRPDWTNEKLFF
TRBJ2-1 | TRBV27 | CASSPWTSGGSYNEQFF
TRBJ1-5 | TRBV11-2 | CASSPPGVSNQPQHF
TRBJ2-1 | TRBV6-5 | CASSYNGGGYNEQFF
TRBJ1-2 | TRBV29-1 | CSVTHQTGLGYTF
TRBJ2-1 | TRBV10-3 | CAISGSGNFGDEQFF
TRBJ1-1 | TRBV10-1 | CASSVGGMNTEAFF
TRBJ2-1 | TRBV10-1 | CASSRAGGVMNEQFF
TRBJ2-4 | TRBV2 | CASSGQAYVQYF
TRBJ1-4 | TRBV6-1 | CASSGVHGQGYNEKLFF
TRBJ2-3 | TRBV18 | CASSPKRNRGLTDTQYF
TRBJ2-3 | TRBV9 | CASSAVRPSDTQYF
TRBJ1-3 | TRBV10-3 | CATNRHSGNTIYF
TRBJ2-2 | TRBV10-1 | CASSHLAGTGELFF
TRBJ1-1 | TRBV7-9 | CASSSTNRLDTEAFF
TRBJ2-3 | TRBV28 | CASRLAGAVYTQYF